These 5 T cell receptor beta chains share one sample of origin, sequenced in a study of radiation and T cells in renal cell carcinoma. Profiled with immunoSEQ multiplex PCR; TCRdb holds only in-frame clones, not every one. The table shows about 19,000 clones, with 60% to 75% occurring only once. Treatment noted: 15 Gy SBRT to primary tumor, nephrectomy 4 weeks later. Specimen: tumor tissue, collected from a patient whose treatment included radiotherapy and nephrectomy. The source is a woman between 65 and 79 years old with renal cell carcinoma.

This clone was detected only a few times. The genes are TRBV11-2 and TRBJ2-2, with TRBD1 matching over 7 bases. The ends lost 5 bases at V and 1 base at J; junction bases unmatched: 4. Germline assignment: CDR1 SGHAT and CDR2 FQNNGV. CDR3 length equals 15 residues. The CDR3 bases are TGTGCCAGCAGCCCGGGACAGTGGAACACCGGGGAGCTGTTTTTT. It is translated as CASSPGQWNTGELFF.

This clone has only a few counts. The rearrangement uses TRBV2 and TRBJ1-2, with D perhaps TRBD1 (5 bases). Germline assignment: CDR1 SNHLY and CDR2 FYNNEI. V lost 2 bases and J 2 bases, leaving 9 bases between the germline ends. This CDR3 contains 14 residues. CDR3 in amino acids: CASSEYPGNYGYTF. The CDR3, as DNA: TGTGCCAGCAGTGAATACCCAGGGAACTATGGCTACACCTTC.

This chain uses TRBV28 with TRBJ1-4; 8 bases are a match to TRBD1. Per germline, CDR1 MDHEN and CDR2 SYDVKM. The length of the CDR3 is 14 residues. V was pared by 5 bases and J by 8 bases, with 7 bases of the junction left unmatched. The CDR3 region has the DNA TGTGCCAGCAGTCTCTCTGGACAGGGAGAAAAACTGTTTTTT. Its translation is CASSLSGQGEKLFF.

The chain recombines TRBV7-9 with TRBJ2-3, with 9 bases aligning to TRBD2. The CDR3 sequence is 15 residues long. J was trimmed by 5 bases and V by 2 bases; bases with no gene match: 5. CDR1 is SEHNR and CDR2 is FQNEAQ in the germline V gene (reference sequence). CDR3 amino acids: CASSLLAGFGDTQYF. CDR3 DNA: TGTGCCAGCAGCTTACTAGCGGGGTTTGGAGATACGCAGTATTTT.

CDR3 DNA: TGCGCCAGCAGCTCCACCTGGACAGGGGGAGTTGGCTACACCTTC. It is translated as CASSSTWTGGVGYTF. This rearrangement joins TRBV5-1 to TRBJ1-2; 10 nucleotides align to TRBD1. The CDR3 has 15 amino acids. Germline loops: CDR1 SGHRS, CDR2 YFSETQ. V lost 3 bases and J lost 7; bases outside the gene matches: 9.